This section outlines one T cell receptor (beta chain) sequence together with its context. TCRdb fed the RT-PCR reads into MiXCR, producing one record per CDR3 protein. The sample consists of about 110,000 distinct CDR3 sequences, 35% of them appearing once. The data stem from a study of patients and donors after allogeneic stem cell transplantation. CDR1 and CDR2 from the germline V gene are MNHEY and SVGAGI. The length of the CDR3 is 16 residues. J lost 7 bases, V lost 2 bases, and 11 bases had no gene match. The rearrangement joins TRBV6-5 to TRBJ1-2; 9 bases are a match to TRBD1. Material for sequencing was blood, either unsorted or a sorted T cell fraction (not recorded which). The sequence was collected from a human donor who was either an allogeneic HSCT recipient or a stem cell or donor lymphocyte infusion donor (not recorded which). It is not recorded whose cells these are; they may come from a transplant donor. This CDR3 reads CASSYVLRGQGTGYTF. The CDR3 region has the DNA TGTGCCAGCAGTTACGTTCTCCGTGGACAGGGGACTGGCTACACCTTC.